The clone carrying this T cell receptor beta chain was counted at least ten times. As yet, its antigen is unknown. Authors of the study amplified TCR beta CDR3 regions from RNA transcripts. Initially, a first-round RT-PCR of the TCR CDR3 employed the HTBI primer set. TCRdb fed the multiplex PCR reads into MiXCR, producing one record per CDR3 protein. The sample lists roughly 600,000 distinct CDR3 sequences, approximately 15% occurring once. The data stem from a study of T cells in Graves' hyperthyroidism and ophthalmopathy. About the research overall: Blood from the periphery was taken at initial diagnosis, before any treatment. Points from the study as a whole: Expanded thyroid clonotypes (above 0.001) were mostly also found in blood.

PBMCs were obtained from roughly 10 ml fresh peripheral blood. Germline CDR1 reads GTSNPN; CDR2 reads SVGIG (reference sequence). This CDR3 has 13 residues. The V gene lost 4 bases and the J gene lost 0 bases, with 8 bases spanning the gap. The chain links TRBV30 to TRBJ2-3; no firm D call. The source of this sequence is a woman aged 50 to 60 with Graves' ophthalmopathy. Input material: blood. This chain's CDR3 is CAWNGGSTDTQYF. Written as DNA, the CDR3 is TGTGCCTGGAATGGTGGTAGCACAGATACGCAGTATTTT.